The sequence of this TCR beta chain was determined in a study of tumor-infiltrating lymphocytes in localized non-small cell lung cancer. Across the whole study: The cohort mixed smokers and never-smokers, several histologies, and some post-neoadjuvant-chemotherapy samples. General observations from the study: Only some patients had TCR sequencing, depending on available tissue. TCRbeta sequencing showed higher T cell infiltration in tumors than uninvolved lung. Different pieces of the same tissue were used for each assay.

Measured with immunoSEQ multiplex PCR; TCRdb has only the in-frame clones, and not every one. This sample has about 12,000 clones, with under 90% found just once. The CDR3 runs to 15 residues. Points on this clone: Antigen unknown.

The clonotype originates from a human donor with non-small cell lung cancer. The sample consisted of lung tumor tissue. This chain joins TRBV21-1 and TRBJ2-7; the D call TRBD1 from the table was never checked on the DNA. TRBV21-1 constitutes a pseudogene. CDR3 coding DNA: TGTGCCAGCAGCAAAAGGAGGACAGTGATCTACGAGCAGTACTTC. It specifies CASSKRRTVIYEQYF.